The next 16 T cell receptor beta chains were all read from a single sample in a study of blood T cell repertoires in COVID-19. Data came from immunoSEQ multiplex PCR; TCRdb stores just in-frame clones and leaves some out. The sample holds around 130,000 clones, approximately 87% seen once. The sequenced sample was peripheral blood. All receptors derive from a woman between 50 and 59 years old with acute or convalescent COVID-19.

V usage is TRBV24-1 and J usage is TRBJ2-3; 12 bases map to TRBD2. CDR1 KGHDR and CDR2 SFDVKD come from the germline V gene. The CDR3 is 16 amino acids. After removal of 3 bases from V and 2 bases from J, the junction contained 2 bases not matched to a gene. The CDR3 DNA sequence: TGTGCCACCAGTGATCGACTAGCGGGGGACACAGATACGCAGTATTTT. Protein sequence: CATSDRLAGDTDTQYF.

The chain combines TRBV29-1 with TRBJ2-6; perhaps TRBD1 as D (6 bases). The CDR3 consists of 16 residues. Trimming stripped 4 bases from V and 0 bases from J, with 13 bases between. The V gene's germline CDR1 is SQVTM and CDR2 ANQGSEA. The CDR3 DNA reads TGCAGCGTTGTTCAGGGGTCCCTCTCTGGGGCCAACGTCCTGACTTTC. Its protein product is CSVVQGSLSGANVLTF.

The chain has TRBV11-3 and TRBJ1-3; D is possibly TRBD1 (6 bases). V was pared by 0 bases and J by 1 base, with 13 bases between. CDR3 length: 17 amino acids. The germline V gene has CDR1 SGHNT and CDR2 YENEEA. CDR3 nucleotide sequence: TGTGCCAGCAGCTTAGACTGGACAGACAATTCTGGAAACACCATATATTTT. This sequence encodes CASSLDWTDNSGNTIYF. Full variable domain (rest looked up from reference TRBV11-3 and TRBJ1-3): EAGVVQSPRYKIIEKKQPVAFWCNPISGHNTLYWYLQNLGQGPELLIRYENEEAVDDSQLPKDRFSAERLKGVDSTLKIQPAELGDSAVYLCASSLDWTDNSGNTIYFGEGSWLTVV.

J is TRBJ2-7 and V is TRBV7-8, with 8 positions matching TRBD2. J was trimmed by 2 bases and V by 2 bases; bases with no gene match: 11. Germline CDR1 reads SGHVS; CDR2 reads FQNEAQ. CDR3 length equals 17 residues. In nucleotides, the CDR3 is TGTGCCAGCAGCTTATCTTCCGGCGGGAGGACAACCTACGAGCAGTACTTC. The encoded protein is CASSLSSGGRTTYEQYF.

The chain has TRBV5-6 and TRBJ2-7; TRBD2 matches at 10 bases. Germline V gene lookup returns CDR1 SGHDT and CDR2 YYEEEE. The V and J ends lost 4 bases and 4 bases, in that order; junction bases with no gene match: 5. There are 14 residues in the CDR3. CDR3 nucleotide sequence: TGTGCCAGCAGCATCTCGGGACTAGCGTACGAGCAGTACTTC. It specifies CASSISGLAYEQYF.

The rearrangement joins TRBV25-1 to TRBJ2-5; D gene uncertain. Germline assignment: CDR1 MGHDK and CDR2 SYGVNS. Trimming left V 7 bases short and J 1 base short, with 13 bases between. The CDR3 loop spans 14 amino acids. Written as DNA, the CDR3 is TGTGCCAGCACAACTCACGGCGGCCAAGAGACCCAGTACTTC. Amino acids: CASTTHGGQETQYF.

The chain joins TRBV29-1 to TRBJ1-2; a possible D gene is TRBD1 (5 bases). Per the germline V gene, CDR1 is SQVTM and CDR2 is ANQGSEA. Trimming removed 7 bases at V and 1 base at J, with 19 bases between. The CDR3 covers 15 residues. The CDR3 protein is CSAFRRGGDNYGYTF. The CDR3 coding sequence is TGCAGCGCCTTTCGCCGGGGGGGAGATAACTATGGCTACACCTTC.

The chain employs TRBV5-4 and TRBJ2-7; 9 nucleotides align to TRBD1. The CDR3 has 13 amino acids. With V trimmed by 4 bases and J by 7 bases, 6 bases remained unmatched. Germline loops: CDR1 SGHNT, CDR2 YYREEE (reference sequence). This CDR3 is CASSPGTGREQYF. The CDR3 DNA sequence: TGTGCCAGCAGCCCTGGGACAGGGCGGGAGCAGTACTTC.

The chain uses TRBV18 and TRBJ2-1; 8 bases align to TRBD2. Germline CDR1 reads KGHSH; CDR2 reads LQKENI. The ends lost 3 bases at V and 4 bases at J; junction bases unmatched: 5. The CDR3 has 15 amino acids. CDR3: CASSPGLAGYNEQFF. CDR3 nucleotide sequence: TGTGCCAGCTCACCGGGTCTAGCGGGTTACAATGAGCAGTTCTTC.

The rearrangement joins TRBV3-1 (or the pseudogene TRBV3-2) to TRBJ2-1; D not certain. The CDR3 is made up of 14 amino acids. In germline, CDR1 is LGHDT, CDR2 YNNKEL (reference sequence). V was cut by 3 bases and J by 4 bases, with 10 bases left in between. The CDR3 region is CASSQEKRYNEQFF. CDR3 DNA: TGTGCCAGCAGCCAGGAGAAAAGGTACAATGAGCAGTTCTTC.

This sequence joins TRBV29-1 and TRBJ2-7; 9 bases match TRBD2. V lost 3 bases, J lost 5 bases, and 14 bases stayed unmatched. Germline V lookup: CDR1 SQVTM, CDR2 ANQGSEA. There are 16 residues in the CDR3. CDR3 region: CSVDQGLAGSRNEQYF. CDR3 coding DNA: TGCAGCGTTGACCAGGGGCTAGCGGGGTCCCGGAACGAGCAGTACTTC.

The rearrangement links TRBV5-6 to TRBJ1-2, with D tentatively TRBD1 (6 bases). The CDR3 sequence is 11 residues long. V shed 4 bases and J shed 7 bases, with 8 bases lying between them. The germline CDR1 and CDR2 sequences are SGHDT and YYEEEE. This CDR3 is CASSRRGGYTF. CDR3 bases: TGTGCCAGCAGCCGCAGGGGTGGCTACACCTTC.

In this sample, this clone turned up once. The chain recombines TRBV7-9 with TRBJ2-7; 7 bases align to TRBD2. Germline assignment: CDR1 SEHNR and CDR2 FQNEAQ (reference sequence). The CDR3 totals 13 residues. V lost 4 bases to trimming and J lost 2 bases; unmatched junction nucleotides: 2. The CDR3 protein is CASSSGRAYEQYF. The CDR3 DNA follows: TGTGCCAGCAGCTCGGGGAGGGCCTACGAGCAGTACTTC.

This chain links TRBV29-1 with TRBJ2-5; a weak D match, TRBD1 (5 bases). Looked up from germline, CDR1 is SQVTM and CDR2 is ANQGSEA. The V end was cut by 3 bases, the J end by 3 bases, with 11 bases between. This CDR3 is 13 amino acids long. This chain's CDR3 is CSVDGASKETQYF. The CDR3 region has the DNA TGCAGCGTTGATGGGGCTAGTAAAGAGACCCAGTACTTC.

V and J are TRBV7-9 and TRBJ1-1, with D maybe TRBD1 (6 bases). The CDR3 sequence is 12 residues long. From germline, CDR1 is SEHNR and CDR2 FQNEAQ (reference sequence). Trimming left V 3 bases short and J 8 bases short, with 10 bases between. CDR3 in amino acids: CASSFHREEAFF. CDR3 DNA sequence: TGTGCCAGCAGCTTCCACAGGGAAGAAGCTTTCTTT.

The V and J genes are TRBV14 and TRBJ1-1, with D perhaps TRBD1 (6 bases). Germline lookup yields CDR1 SGHDN and CDR2 FVKESK. V shed 4 bases and J shed 0 bases, with 9 bases lying between them. CDR3 length equals 14 residues. CDR3 DNA sequence: TGTGCCAGCAGCCGAGACAGGATGAACACTGAAGCTTTCTTT. Protein product: CASSRDRMNTEAFF.